These T cell receptor beta chains were read from a single sample in a study of low-dose radiotherapy and immunotherapy resistance in tumors. TCRdb independently ran MiXCR on the reads; one entry per CDR3 protein. The sample lists around 57,000 distinct CDR3 sequences, approximately 35% occurring once. The sample here was PBMCs, taken after low-dose radiotherapy plus immunotherapy. Receptors originate from a male donor with rectosigmoid adenocarcinoma. Each CDR3 is given with its conserved first and last residue. The order of the fields is clone size, CDR3 length, V gene, CDR3 protein. Size is omitted from some rows. Given values are once, few, many or a class for expanded clones.

size: few; length: 12; V: TRBV18; CDR3: CASSREPGEQYF
size: many; length: 15; V: TRBV5-4; CDR3: CASSPGLAPTDTQYF
size: many; length: 15; V: TRBV5-6; CDR3: CASSLGTGATGELFF
size: many; length: 19; V: TRBV18; CDR3: CASSQTGQLTFNSGNTIYF
size: many; length: 15; V: TRBV7-2; CDR3: CASSPQGNRNTEAFF
size: many; length: 14; V: TRBV5-1; CDR3: CASSLAENTGELFF
size: -; length: 15; V: TRBV15; CDR3: CATSRSGGSNQPQHF
size: once; length: 11; V: TRBV20-1; CDR3: CSAGEWGEQYF
size: many; length: 14; V: TRBV5-1; CDR3: CASSSTQNTDTQYF
size: many; length: 14; V: TRBV5-1; CDR3: CASSFGAVSNEQFF
size: -; length: 14; V: TRBV28; CDR3: CASSGQGVSYEQYF
size: many; length: 14; V: TRBV5-1; CDR3: CASSLSGRDNEQFF
size: -; length: 15; V: TRBV2; CDR3: CASSEARGPYNEQFF
size: few; length: 14; V: TRBV7-4; CDR3: CASSLATEQETQYF
size: many; length: 15; V: TRBV3-1; CDR3: CASSLSGETYNEQFF
size: many; length: 15; V: TRBV30; CDR3: CAWDLSGTTYNEQFF
size: many; length: 14; V: TRBV7-2; CDR3: CASSLAGFADTQYF
size: many; length: 16; V: TRBV19; CDR3: CASPHSGGGKGRGYTF
size: many; length: 19; V: TRBV12-3/TRBV12-4; CDR3: CASSPTPGGAYLNTGELFF
size: -; length: 15; V: TRBV3-1; CDR3: CASSQGFSGTGELFF
size: few; length: 16; V: TRBV28; CDR3: CASSFIGAAGGSEQFF
size: few; length: 15; V: TRBV20-1; CDR3: CSARDDEGVLYEQYF
size: -; length: 16; V: TRBV11-2; CDR3: CASSPVAGGFGGEQFF
size: -; length: 14; V: TRBV6-2/TRBV6-3; CDR3: CASSYSGVRETQYF
size: once; length: 14; V: TRBV20-1; CDR3: CSAAGTGNGYEQYF
size: -; length: 15; V: TRBV6-2/TRBV6-3; CDR3: CASRPQQSSYNEQFF
size: many; length: 16; V: TRBV24-1; CDR3: CATSDPVGFSTDTQYF
size: many; length: 16; V: TRBV4-2; CDR3: CASSQEGRSARDGYTF
size: many; length: 13; V: TRBV6-6; CDR3: CASSYRGRDGYTF
size: many; length: 17; V: TRBV3-1; CDR3: CASSQEGGGRYQETQYF
size: few; length: 15; V: TRBV5-5; CDR3: CASSFLQSGANVLTF
size: many; length: 14; V: TRBV7-2; CDR3: CASSALLRGQPQHF
size: many; length: 13; V: TRBV29-1; CDR3: CSVSRGSNQPQHF
size: few; length: 13; V: TRBV25-1; CDR3: CASSQGQADTQYF
size: -; length: 15; V: TRBV5-3; CDR3: CASSLTGVSNQPQHF
size: many; length: 14; V: TRBV12-3/TRBV12-4; CDR3: CASSNRGQGGELFF
size: -; length: 15; V: TRBV6-1; CDR3: CASSEAGDRGDEAFF